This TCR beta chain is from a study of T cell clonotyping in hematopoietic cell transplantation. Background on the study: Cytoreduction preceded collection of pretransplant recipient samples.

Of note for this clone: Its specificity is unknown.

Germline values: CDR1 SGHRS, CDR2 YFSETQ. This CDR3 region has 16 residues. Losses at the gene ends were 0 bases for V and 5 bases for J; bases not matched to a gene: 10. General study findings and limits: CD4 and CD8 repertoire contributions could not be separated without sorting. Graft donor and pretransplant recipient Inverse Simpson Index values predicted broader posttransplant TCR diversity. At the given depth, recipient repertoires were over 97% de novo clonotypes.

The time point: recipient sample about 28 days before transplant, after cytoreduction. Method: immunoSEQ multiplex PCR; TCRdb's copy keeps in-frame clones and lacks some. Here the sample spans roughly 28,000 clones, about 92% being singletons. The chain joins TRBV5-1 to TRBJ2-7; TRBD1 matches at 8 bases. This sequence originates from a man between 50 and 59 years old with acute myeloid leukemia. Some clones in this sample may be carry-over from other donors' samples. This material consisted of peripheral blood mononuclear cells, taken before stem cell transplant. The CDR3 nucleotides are TGCGCCAGCAGCTTGGCCAAGGGACAGGTCTGGCACGAGCAGTACTTC. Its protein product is CASSLAKGQVWHEQYF.